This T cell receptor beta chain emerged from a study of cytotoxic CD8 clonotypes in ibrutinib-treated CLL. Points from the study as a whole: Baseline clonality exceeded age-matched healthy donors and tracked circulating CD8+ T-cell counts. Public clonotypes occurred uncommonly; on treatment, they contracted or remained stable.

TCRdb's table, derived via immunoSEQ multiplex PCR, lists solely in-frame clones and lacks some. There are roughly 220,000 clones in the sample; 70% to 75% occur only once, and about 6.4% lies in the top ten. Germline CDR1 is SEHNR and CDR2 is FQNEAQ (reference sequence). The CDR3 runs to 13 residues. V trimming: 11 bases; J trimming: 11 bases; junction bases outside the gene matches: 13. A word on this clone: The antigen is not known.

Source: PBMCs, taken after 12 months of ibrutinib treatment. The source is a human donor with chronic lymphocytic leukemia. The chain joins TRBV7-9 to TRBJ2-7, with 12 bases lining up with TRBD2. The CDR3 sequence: CAGDPLAGGLEYF. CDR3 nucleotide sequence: TGTGCCGGAGACCCCCTAGCGGGAGGGTTGGAGTACTTC. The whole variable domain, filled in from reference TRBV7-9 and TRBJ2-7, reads DTGVSQNPRHKITKRGQNVTFRCDPISEHNRLYWYRQTLGQGPEFLTYFQNEAQLEKSRLLSDRFSAERPKGSFSTLEIQRTEQGDSAMYLCAGDPLAGGLEYFGPGTRLTVT.